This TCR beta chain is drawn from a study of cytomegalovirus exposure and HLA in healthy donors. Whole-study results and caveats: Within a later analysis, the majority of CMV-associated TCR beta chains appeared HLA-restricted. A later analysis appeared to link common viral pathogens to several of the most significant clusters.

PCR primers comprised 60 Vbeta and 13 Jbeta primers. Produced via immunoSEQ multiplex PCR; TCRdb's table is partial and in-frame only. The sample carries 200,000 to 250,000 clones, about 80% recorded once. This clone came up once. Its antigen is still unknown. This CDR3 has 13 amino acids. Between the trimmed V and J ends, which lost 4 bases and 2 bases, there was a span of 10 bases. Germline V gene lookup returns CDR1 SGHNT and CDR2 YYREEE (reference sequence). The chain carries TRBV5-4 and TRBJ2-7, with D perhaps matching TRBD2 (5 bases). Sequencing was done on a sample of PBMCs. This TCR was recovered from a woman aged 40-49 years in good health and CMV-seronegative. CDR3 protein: CASSTGVTYEQYF. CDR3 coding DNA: TGTGCCAGCAGCACCGGGGTCACCTACGAGCAGTACTTC. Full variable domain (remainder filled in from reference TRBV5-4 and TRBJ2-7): ETGVTQSPTHLIKTRGQQVTLRCSSQSGHNTVSWYQQALGQGPQFIFQYYREEENGRGNFPPRFSGLQFPNYSSELNVNALELDDSALYLCASSTGVTYEQYFGPGTRLTVT.